This TCR beta chain was observed in a study of blood T cell repertoires in COVID-19 (dated by TCRdb to the early 2020s). In the study overall: Samples from collaborators originated in the United States, Italy and Spain and spanned both the acute and convalescent phases of COVID-19. The prospective study material was composed of cDNA or gDNA derived from T cells, B-cell-depleted T cells, or PBMCs. Subjects who had been exposed to COVID-19, were actively infected with it, or had recovered from it provided the deeply sampled blood TCRbeta repertoires that made up the dataset. The repertoires were made available in a free public database intended to serve as a resource for research on the immune response to SARS-CoV-2. The samples were drawn from two sources: the first 160 participants of the ongoing ImmuneRACE study, and some 1,300 subjects contributed by 6 global collaborators. A de-identified subject ID, COVID-19 status, age in years and sex were almost always included in the sample metadata. Where available, HLA class I and class II types were obtained from metadata supplied by the sample provider rather than from assay-based typing.

General findings and caveats noted by the study authors: Clinical and demographic metadata were provided uncurated, with the amount varying by source and participant.

Each collaborating institution followed its own protocols to collect whole blood in K2EDTA tubes. For TCRbeta analysis, collaborator samples were shipped as frozen whole blood, as isolated PBMCs, or as DNA extracted from either sample type. The immunoSEQ Assay, a bias-controlled multiplex PCR, was used to amplify TCRbeta CDR3 regions from genomic DNA. The authors processed their data as follows. Within the assay, amplification of reference gene primers was used to estimate how many nucleated cells each sample contained. Sequence reads were collapsed and filtered to measure the absolute abundance of every unique TCRbeta CDR3 rearrangement. For each sample, productive Simpson clonality was calculated as the square root of Simpson's diversity index over productive rearrangements. TCRdb took this table from immuneACCESS and kept in-frame rearrangements with V and J called. Such tables lack part of the clones; where checked against another copy, unresolved V genes explain under half of the gap, and the rest is unexplained. Clonal size and the V and J genes are those of that table, whereas D and trimming came from the DNA. This sample is represented by 150,000 to 200,000 clones; around 83% of them were singletons. The ten largest clones capture about 6.5% of the sample.

A word on this clone: Its antigen target is currently unknown. The sample holds no much larger clone one base away, and base qualities are not on file.

The V end gives up 5 bases and the J end 4 bases, leaving 10 bases in the junction not matched to a gene. Per the germline V gene, SGHAT is the CDR1 and FQNNGV is the CDR2. From its cysteine to its phenylalanine, the CDR3 spans 15 amino acids. Here the CDR3 DNA is all that survives: 45 bases in frame from base 1. This clonotype was obtained from a woman in her 40s with acute or convalescent COVID-19. Sequencing input: peripheral blood. The sequence links TRBV11-2 to TRBJ1-2, and 7 junction bases match TRBD1. The CDR3 region: CASSLGQVPGYGYTF. In nucleotides, the sequence is TGTGCCAGCAGCCTTGGACAGGTGCCGGGCTATGGCTACACCTTC.